This note documents a single T cell receptor (beta chain) sequence. Antigen: not known. The data belong to a study of T cells in Graves' hyperthyroidism and ophthalmopathy. Study conclusions and caveats: Researchers report that a 13 V-J model separated ophthalmopathy from stable hyperthyroidism. Also found in blood were most expanded thyroid clonotypes above 0.001.

Trimming took off 8 bases at V and 2 bases at J, with 10 bases between the two ends. Germline V CDR1 and CDR2: MDHEN, SYDVKM. The length of the CDR3 is 12 residues. Researchers amplified the TCR beta CDR3 regions from RNA transcripts. A set of HTBI primers served as the primers for a first-round RT-PCR of the TCR CDR3. TCRdb reanalysed the multiplex PCR reads using MiXCR and keeps one entry per CDR3 protein. Among roughly 500,000 distinct CDR3 sequences listed, roughly 23% were seen once. Subjects with ophthalmopathy showed a Clinical Activity Score no lower than 3, a NOSPECS grade no lower than 4, and a duration shorter than 3 months. Those patients with uncontrolled infection, other autoimmune disease, pregnancy or lactation were excluded.

The sample consisted of blood. The chain has TRBV28 and TRBJ2-7; no firm D call. The sequence was collected from a woman aged 70-85 years with Graves' ophthalmopathy. The CDR3, as DNA: TGTGCCAGCGGCGGATCTACCTACGAGCAGTACTTC. Protein sequence: CASGGSTYEQYF.